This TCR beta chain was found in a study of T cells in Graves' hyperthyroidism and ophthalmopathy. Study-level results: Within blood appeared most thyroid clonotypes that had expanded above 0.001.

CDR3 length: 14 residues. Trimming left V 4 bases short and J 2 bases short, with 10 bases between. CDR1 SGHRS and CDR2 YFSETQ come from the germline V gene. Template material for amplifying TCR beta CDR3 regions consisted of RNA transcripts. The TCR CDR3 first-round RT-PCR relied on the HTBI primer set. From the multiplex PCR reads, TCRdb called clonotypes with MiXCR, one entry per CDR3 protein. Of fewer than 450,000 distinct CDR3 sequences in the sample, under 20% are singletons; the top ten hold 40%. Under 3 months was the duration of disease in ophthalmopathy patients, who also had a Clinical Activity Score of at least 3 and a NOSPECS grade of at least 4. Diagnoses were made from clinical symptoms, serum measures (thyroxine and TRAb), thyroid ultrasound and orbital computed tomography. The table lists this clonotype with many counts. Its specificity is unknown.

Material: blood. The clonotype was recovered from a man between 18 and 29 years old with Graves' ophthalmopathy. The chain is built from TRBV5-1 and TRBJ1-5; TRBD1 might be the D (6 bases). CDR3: CASSVQGGNQPQHF. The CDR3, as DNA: TGCGCCAGCAGCGTACAGGGTGGCAATCAGCCCCAGCATTTT. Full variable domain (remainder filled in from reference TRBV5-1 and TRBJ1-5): KAGVTQTPRYLIKTRGQQVTLSCSPISGHRSVSWYQQTPGQGLQFLFEYFSETQRNKGNFPGRFSGRQFSNSRSEMNVSTLELGDSALYLCASSVQGGNQPQHFGDGTRLSIL.